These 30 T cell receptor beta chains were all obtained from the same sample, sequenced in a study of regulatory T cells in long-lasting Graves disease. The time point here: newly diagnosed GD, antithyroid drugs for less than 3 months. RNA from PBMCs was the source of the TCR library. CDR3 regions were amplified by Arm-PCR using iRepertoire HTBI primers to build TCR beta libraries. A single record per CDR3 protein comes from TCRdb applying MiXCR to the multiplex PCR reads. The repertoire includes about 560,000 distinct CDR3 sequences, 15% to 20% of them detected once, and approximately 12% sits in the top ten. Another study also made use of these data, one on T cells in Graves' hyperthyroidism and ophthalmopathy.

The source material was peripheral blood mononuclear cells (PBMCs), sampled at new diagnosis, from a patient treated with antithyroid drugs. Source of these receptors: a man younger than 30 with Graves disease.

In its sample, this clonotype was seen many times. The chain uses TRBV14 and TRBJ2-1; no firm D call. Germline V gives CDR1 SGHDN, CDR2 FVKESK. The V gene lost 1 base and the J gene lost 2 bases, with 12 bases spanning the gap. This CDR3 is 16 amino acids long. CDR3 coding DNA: TGTGCCAGCAGCCAAGGTTCGGCGGTTCCCTACAATGAGCAGTTCTTC. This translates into CASSQGSAVPYNEQFF.

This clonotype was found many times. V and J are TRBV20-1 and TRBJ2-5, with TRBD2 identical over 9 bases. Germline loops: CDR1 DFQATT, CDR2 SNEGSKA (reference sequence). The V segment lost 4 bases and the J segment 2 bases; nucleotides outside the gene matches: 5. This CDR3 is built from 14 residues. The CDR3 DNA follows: TGCAGTGCTACTAGACTAGCGGATCAAGAGACCCAGTACTTC. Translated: CSATRLADQETQYF.

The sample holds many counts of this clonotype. The CDR3 protein is CASSLLMDTGELFF. CDR3 DNA: TGTGCCAGCAGCTTACTGATGGACACCGGGGAGCTGTTTTTT. The chain carries TRBV13 and TRBJ2-2; D is ambiguous. The CDR3 has 14 residues. V gave up 2 bases and J gave up 3 bases, with 7 bases separating them. CDR1 and CDR2 from the germline V gene are PRHDT and FYEKMQ (reference sequence). The whole variable domain, remainder taken from reference TRBV13 and TRBJ2-2, is AAGVIQSPRHLIKEKRETATLKCYPIPRHDTVYWYQQGPGQDPQFLISFYEKMQSDKGSIPDRFSAQQFSDYHSELNMSSLELGDSALYFCASSLLMDTGELFFGEGSRLTVL.

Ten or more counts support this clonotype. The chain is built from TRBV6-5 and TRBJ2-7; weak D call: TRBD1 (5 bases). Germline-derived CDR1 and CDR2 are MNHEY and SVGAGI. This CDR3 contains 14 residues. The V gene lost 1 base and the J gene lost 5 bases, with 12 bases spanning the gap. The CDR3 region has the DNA TGTGCCAGCAGTTACTTCCAGGGTAGGAACGAGCAGTACTTC. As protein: CASSYFQGRNEQYF.

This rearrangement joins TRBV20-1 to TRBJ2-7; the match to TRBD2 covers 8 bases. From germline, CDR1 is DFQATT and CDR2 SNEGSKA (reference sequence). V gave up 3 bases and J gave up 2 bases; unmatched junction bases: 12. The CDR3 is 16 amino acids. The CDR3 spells CSARGTGRAVPYEQYF. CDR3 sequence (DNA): TGCAGTGCTAGGGGGACCGGGAGGGCCGTACCCTACGAGCAGTACTTC.

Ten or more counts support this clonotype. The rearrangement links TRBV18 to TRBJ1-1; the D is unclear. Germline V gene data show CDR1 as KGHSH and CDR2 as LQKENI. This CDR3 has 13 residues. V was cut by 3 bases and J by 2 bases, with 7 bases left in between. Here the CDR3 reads CASSPSANTEAFF. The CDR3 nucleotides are TGTGCCAGCTCACCCTCTGCCAACACTGAAGCTTTCTTT.

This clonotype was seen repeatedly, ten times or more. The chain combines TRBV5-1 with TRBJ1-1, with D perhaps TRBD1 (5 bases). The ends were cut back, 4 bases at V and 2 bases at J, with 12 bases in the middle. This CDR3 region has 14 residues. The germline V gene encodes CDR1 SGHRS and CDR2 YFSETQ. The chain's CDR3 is CASSPGAANTEAFF. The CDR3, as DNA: TGCGCCAGCAGCCCCGGGGCAGCCAACACTGAAGCTTTCTTT.

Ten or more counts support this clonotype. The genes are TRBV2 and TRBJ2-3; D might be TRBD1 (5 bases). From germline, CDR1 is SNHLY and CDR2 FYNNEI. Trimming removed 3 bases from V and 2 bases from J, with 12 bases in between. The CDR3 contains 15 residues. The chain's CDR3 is CASSEAGMYTDTQYF. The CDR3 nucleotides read TGTGCCAGCAGTGAGGCAGGGATGTACACAGATACGCAGTATTTT.

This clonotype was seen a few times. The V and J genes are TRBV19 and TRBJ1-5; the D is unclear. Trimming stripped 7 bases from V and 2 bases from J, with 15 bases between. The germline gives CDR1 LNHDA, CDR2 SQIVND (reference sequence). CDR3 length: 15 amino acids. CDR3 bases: TGTGCCAGTAAATCGGTGGGATTAGGCAATCAGCCCCAGCATTTT. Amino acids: CASKSVGLGNQPQHF.

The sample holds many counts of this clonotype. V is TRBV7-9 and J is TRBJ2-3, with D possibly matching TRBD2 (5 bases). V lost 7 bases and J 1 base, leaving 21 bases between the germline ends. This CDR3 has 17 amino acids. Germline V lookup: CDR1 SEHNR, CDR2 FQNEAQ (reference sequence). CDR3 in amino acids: CASTPRQASRGTDTQYF. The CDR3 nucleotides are TGTGCCAGCACCCCAAGGCAGGCTAGCCGGGGCACAGATACGCAGTATTTT.

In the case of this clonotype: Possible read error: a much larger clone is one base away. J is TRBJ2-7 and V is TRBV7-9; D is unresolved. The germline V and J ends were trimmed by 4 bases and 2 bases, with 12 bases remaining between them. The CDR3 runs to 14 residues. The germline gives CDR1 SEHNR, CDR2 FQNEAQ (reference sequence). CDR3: CASSSDQPTYEQYF. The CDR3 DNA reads TGTGCCAGCAGCTCGGACCAACCAACCTACGAGCAGTACTTC. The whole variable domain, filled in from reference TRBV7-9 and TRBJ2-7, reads DTGVSQNPRHKITKRGQNVTFRCDPISEHNRLYWYRQTLGQGPEFLTYFQNEAQLEKSRLLSDRFSAERPKGSFSTLEIQRTEQGDSAMYLCASSSDQPTYEQYFGPGTRLTVT.

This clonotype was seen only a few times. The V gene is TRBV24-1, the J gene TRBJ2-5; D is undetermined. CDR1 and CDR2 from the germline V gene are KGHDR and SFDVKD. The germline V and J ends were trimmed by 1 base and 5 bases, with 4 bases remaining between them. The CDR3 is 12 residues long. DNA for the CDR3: TGTGCCACCAGTGATTTAGGGGAGACCCAGTACTTC. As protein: CATSDLGETQYF.

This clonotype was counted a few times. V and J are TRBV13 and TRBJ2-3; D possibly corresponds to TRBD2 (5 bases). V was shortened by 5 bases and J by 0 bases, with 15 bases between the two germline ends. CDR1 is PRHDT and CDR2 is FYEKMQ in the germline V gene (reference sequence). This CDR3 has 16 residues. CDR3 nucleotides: TGTGCCAGCAGCGGTACTAGGTTTCCTAGCACAGATACGCAGTATTTT. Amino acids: CASSGTRFPSTDTQYF.

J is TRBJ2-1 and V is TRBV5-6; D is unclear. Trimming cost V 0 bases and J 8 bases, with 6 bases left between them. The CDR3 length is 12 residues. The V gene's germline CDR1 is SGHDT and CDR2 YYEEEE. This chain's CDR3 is CASSLGMDEQFF. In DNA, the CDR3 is TGTGCCAGCAGCTTGGGTATGGATGAGCAGTTCTTC.

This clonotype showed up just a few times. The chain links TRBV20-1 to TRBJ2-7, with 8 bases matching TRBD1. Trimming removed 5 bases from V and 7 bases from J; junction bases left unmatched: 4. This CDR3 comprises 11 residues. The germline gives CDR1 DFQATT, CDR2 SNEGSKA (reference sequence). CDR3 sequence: CSARTGREQYF. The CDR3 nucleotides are TGCAGTGCTCGGACAGGGCGGGAGCAGTACTTC.

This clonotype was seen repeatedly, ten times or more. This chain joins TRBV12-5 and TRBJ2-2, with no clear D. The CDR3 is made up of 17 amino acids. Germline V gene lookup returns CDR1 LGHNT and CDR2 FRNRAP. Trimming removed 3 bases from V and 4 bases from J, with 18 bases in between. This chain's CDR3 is CASGFLSDPIRTGELFF. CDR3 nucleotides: TGTGCTAGTGGTTTTTTATCGGACCCGATTCGCACCGGGGAGCTGTTTTTT.

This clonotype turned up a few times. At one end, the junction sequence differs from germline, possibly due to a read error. The chain's CDR3 is CGARPRELPYEQYF. In nucleotides, the CDR3 is TGCGGTGCTAGACCCCGGGAACTCCCCTACGAGCAGTACTTC. V and J are TRBV20-1 and TRBJ2-7; D is possibly TRBD2 (5 bases). Germline values: CDR1 DFQATT, CDR2 SNEGSKA (reference sequence). This CDR3 region has 14 residues.

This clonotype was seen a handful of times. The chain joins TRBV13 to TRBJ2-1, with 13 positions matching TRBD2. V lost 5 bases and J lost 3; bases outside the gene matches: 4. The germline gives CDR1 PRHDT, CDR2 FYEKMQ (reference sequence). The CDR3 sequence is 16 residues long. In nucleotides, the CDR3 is TGTGCCAGCAGCCGGACTAGCGGGAGTATCTACAATGAGCAGTTCTTC. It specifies CASSRTSGSIYNEQFF. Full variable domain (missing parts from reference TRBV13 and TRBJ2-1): AAGVIQSPRHLIKEKRETATLKCYPIPRHDTVYWYQQGPGQDPQFLISFYEKMQSDKGSIPDRFSAQQFSDYHSELNMSSLELGDSALYFCASSRTSGSIYNEQFFGPGTRLTVL.

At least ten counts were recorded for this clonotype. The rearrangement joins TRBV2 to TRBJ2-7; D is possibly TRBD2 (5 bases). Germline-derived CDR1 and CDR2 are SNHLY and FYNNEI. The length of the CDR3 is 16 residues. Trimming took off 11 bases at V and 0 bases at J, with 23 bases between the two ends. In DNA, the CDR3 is TGTGCCTCCCGAGGGTCCCGGACCCCACGCTCCTACGAGCAGTACTTC. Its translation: CASRGSRTPRSYEQYF.

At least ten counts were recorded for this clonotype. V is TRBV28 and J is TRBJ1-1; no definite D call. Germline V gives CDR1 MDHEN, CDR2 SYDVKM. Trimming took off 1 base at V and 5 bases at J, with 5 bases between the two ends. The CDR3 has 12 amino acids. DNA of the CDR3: TGTGCCAGCAGTTTATTAGGGACTGAAGCTTTCTTT. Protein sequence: CASSLLGTEAFF.

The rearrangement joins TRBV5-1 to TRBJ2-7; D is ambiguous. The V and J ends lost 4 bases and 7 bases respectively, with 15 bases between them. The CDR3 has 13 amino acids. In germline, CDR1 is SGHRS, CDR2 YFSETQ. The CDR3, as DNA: TGCGCCAGCAGCCGTCAGGCATTCGCTGAGCAGTACTTC. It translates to CASSRQAFAEQYF.

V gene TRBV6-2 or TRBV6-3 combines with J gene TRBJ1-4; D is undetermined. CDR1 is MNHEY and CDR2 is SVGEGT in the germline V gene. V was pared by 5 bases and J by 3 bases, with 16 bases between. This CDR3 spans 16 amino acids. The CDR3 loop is CASSERSAAANEKLFF. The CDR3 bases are TGTGCCAGCAGTGAGCGTTCGGCAGCGGCTAATGAAAAACTGTTTTTT.

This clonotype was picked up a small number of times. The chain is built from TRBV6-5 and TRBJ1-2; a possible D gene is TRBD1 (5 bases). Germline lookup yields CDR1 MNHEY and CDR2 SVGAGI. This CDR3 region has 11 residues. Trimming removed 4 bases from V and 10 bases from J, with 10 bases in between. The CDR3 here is CASSWAGTYTF. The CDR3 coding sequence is TGTGCCAGCAGTTGGGCAGGGACCTACACCTTC.

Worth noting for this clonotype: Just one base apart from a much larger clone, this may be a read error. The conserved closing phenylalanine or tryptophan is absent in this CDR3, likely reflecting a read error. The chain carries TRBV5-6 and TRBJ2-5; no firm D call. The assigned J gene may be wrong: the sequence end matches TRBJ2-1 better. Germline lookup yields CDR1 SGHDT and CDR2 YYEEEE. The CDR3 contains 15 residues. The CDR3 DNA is TGTGCCAGCAGCCCCCGCTTTGGTGCATACAATGAGCAGTTCTCC. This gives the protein CASSPRFGAYNEQFS.

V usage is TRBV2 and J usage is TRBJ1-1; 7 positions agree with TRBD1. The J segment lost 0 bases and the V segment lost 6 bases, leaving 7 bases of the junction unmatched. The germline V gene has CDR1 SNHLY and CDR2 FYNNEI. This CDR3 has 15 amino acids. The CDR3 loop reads CASREGQTLNTEAFF. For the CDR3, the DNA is TGTGCCAGCAGGGAGGGACAGACCTTGAACACTGAAGCTTTCTTT.

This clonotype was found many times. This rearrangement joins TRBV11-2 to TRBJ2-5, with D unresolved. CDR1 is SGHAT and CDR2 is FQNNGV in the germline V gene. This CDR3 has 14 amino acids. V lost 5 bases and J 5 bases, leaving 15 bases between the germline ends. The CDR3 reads CASSPTTPGETQYF. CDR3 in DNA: TGTGCCAGCAGCCCTACGACACCCGGGGAGACCCAGTACTTC.

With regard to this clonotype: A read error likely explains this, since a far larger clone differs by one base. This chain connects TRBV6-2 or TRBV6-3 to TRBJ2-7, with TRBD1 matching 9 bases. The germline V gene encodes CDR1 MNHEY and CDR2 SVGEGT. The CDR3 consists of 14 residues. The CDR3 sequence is CASSRDRVSCEQYF. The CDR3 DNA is TGTGCCAGCAGCCGGGACAGGGTATCCTGCGAGCAGTACTTC.

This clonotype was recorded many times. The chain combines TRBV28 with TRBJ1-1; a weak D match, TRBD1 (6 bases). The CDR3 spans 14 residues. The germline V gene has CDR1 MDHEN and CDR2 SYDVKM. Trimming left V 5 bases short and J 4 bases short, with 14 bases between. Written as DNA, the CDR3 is TGTGCCAGCAGTCTAGGACAGACCTTCACTGAAGCTTTCTTT. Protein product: CASSLGQTFTEAFF.

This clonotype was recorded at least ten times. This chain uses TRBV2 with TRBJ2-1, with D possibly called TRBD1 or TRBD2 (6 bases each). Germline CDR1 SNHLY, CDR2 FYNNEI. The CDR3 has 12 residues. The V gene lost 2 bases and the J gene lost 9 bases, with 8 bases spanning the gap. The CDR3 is CASSERGVEQFF. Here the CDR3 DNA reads TGTGCCAGCAGTGAAAGGGGGGTTGAGCAGTTCTTC.

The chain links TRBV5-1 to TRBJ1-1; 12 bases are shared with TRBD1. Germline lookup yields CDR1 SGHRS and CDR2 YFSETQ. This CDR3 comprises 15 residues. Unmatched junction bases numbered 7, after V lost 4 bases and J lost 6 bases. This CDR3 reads CASSPRDRGLSEAFF. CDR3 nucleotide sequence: TGCGCCAGCAGCCCAAGGGACAGGGGGCTATCTGAAGCTTTCTTT.